A single sample is the source of the 27 T cell receptor beta chains below, sequenced in a study of human T cells and chemical hapten exposure. Time point noted: patch test 1, 2 weeks after DPC sensitization. As to treatment: therapeutic diphenylcyclopropenone sensitization with weekly scalp DPC. A single record per CDR3 protein comes from TCRdb applying MiXCR to the RACE reads. The sample consists of roughly 180,000 distinct CDR3 sequences, about 22% of them appearing once. The sample was whole blood, taken in connection with sensitization to the hapten diphenylcyclopropenone (DPC). All receptors derive from a woman between 50 and 59 years old with alopecia areata. Some clones in this sample may be carry-over from other donors' samples.

This chain connects TRBV20-1 to TRBJ2-5; tentatively, D is TRBD2 (6 bases). This CDR3 spans 14 amino acids. V was trimmed by 2 bases and J by 1 base, leaving 11 bases between them. Germline V gene lookup returns CDR1 DFQATT and CDR2 SNEGSKA (reference sequence). DNA for the CDR3: TGCAGTGCTAGACCGGGAGTTGGCCAAGAGACCCAGTACTTC. Translated, it gives CSARPGVGQETQYF.

The CDR3 DNA is TGCAGCGTTTCGACTCCCGGGAGCTACGAGCAGTACTTC. It yields the protein CSVSTPGSYEQYF. The V call is TRBV29-1, the J call TRBJ2-7, with a possible D match to TRBD2 (6 bases). Germline CDR1 and CDR2: SQVTM and ANQGSEA. The length of the CDR3 is 13 residues. Deletions cut 5 bases from V and 3 bases from J, with 14 bases between.

The chain is built from TRBV7-8 and TRBJ1-3; 7 bases match TRBD1. The CDR3 contains 17 residues. V was pared by 5 bases and J by 3 bases, with 13 bases of the junction left unmatched. Per germline, CDR1 SGHVS and CDR2 FQNEAQ. The CDR3 DNA is TGTGCCAGCAGCCGGCGGGTCGAGGGGGCGGGTGGAAACACCATATATTTT. This sequence encodes CASSRRVEGAGGNTIYF.

The sample holds a few counts of this clonotype. The chain links TRBV29-1 to TRBJ2-7; D is possibly TRBD1 or TRBD2 (5 bases each). The CDR3 covers 13 residues. The V end was cut by 7 bases, the J end by 6 bases, with 19 bases between. Germline V lookup: CDR1 SQVTM, CDR2 ANQGSEA. The CDR3 reads CSAGGGIFGEQYF. The CDR3 coding sequence is TGCAGCGCTGGGGGTGGGATTTTTGGCGAGCAGTACTTC.

The J gene is TRBJ1-4, the V gene TRBV15; no clear D. V was cut by 1 base and J by 8 bases, with 5 bases left in between. This CDR3 region has 12 residues. The germline V gene encodes CDR1 LNHNV and CDR2 YYDKDF (reference sequence). The CDR3 bases are TGTGCCACCAGCAGAGGAGGAGAAAAACTGTTTTTT. Protein product: CATSRGGEKLFF.

V gene TRBV5-1 combines with J gene TRBJ1-5; TRBD1 is a possible D gene (6 bases). Trimming left V 0 bases short and J 3 bases short, with 13 bases between. The germline CDR1 and CDR2 sequences are SGHRS and YFSETQ. This CDR3 is built from 16 residues. CDR3 sequence reads: CASSLDRDFDNQPQHF. The CDR3 DNA is TGCGCCAGCAGCTTGGACAGGGACTTTGACAATCAGCCCCAGCATTTT.

This clonotype occurred once. The V call is TRBV9, the J call TRBJ2-4; TRBD2 aligns across 8 bases. Per the germline V gene, CDR1 is SGDLS and CDR2 is YYNGEE. This CDR3 comprises 14 residues. The V segment lost 0 bases and the J segment 8 bases; nucleotides outside the gene matches: 4. CDR3 sequence: CASSVEAGRDIQYF. DNA for the CDR3: TGTGCCAGCAGCGTAGAAGCCGGGAGGGACATTCAGTACTTC.

The V and J genes are TRBV3-1 and TRBJ2-2; D ambiguous. The length of the CDR3 is 12 residues. Trimming took 1 base from V and 9 from J, leaving 6 bases between them. The germline CDR1 and CDR2 sequences are LGHDT and YNNKEL (reference sequence). The CDR3 loop is CASSQGYWELFF. For the CDR3, the DNA is TGTGCCAGCAGCCAAGGCTATTGGGAGCTGTTTTTT. Variable domain in full (rest from reference TRBV3-1 and TRBJ2-2): DTAVSQTPKYLVTQMGNDKSIKCEQNLGHDTMYWYKQDSKKFLKIMFSYNNKELIINETVPNRFSPKSPDKAHLNLHINSLELGDSAVYFCASSQGYWELFFGEGSRLTVL.

This chain links TRBV29-1 with TRBJ1-2; no clear D gene. The V gene's germline CDR1 is SQVTM and CDR2 ANQGSEA. CDR3 length: 13 residues. Trimming took 0 bases from V and 4 from J, leaving 9 bases between them. For the CDR3, the DNA is TGCAGCGTTGAAGATCGGGCAGGCTATGGCTACACCTTC. It yields the protein CSVEDRAGYGYTF.

This clonotype was counted between two and nine times. The chain recombines TRBV5-1 with TRBJ2-1, with D maybe TRBD1 (6 bases). V shed 5 bases and J shed 4 bases, with 19 bases lying between them. This CDR3 region has 16 residues. Germline loops: CDR1 SGHRS, CDR2 YFSETQ. CDR3 sequence reads: CASRPVGTTLYNEQFF. The CDR3 DNA reads TGCGCCAGCAGACCGGTCGGGACAACGCTTTACAATGAGCAGTTCTTC.

The chain joins TRBV6-5 to TRBJ2-7; the D gene is possibly TRBD1 (6 bases). The CDR3 totals 13 residues. The germline CDR1 and CDR2 sequences are MNHEY and SVGAGI. V was shortened by 4 bases and J by 5 bases, with 12 bases between the two germline ends. The CDR3 loop reads CASSSGTSHEQYF. In DNA form, the CDR3 reads TGTGCCAGCAGTTCCGGGACATCCCACGAGCAGTACTTC.

This clonotype was seen just once. V is TRBV11-2 and J is TRBJ2-2, with 10 bases aligning to TRBD1. V was clipped by 1 base and J by 3 bases; unmatched bases: 2. The germline V gene encodes CDR1 SGHAT and CDR2 FQNNGV. CDR3 length: 16 amino acids. CDR3 sequence (DNA): TGTGCCAGCAGCTTAGGACAGGGGGCTTACACCGGGGAGCTGTTTTTT. As protein: CASSLGQGAYTGELFF. Variable domain in full (rest from reference TRBV11-2 and TRBJ2-2): EAGVAQSPRYKIIEKRQSVAFWCNPISGHATLYWYQQILGQGPKLLIQFQNNGVVDDSQLPKDRFSAERLKGVDSTLKIQPAKLEDSAVYLCASSLGQGAYTGELFFGEGSRLTVL.

This clonotype was picked up a small number of times. The V gene is TRBV20-1, the J gene TRBJ2-3; 10 bases are a match to TRBD2. CDR1 and CDR2 (germline): DFQATT, SNEGSKA (reference sequence). The CDR3 covers 15 residues. Trimming took 5 bases from V and 0 from J; bases not matched to a gene: 5. CDR3 nucleotides: TGCAGTGCTCCGACTAGCGGGCAGAGCACAGATACGCAGTATTTT. Its protein is CSAPTSGQSTDTQYF.

V is TRBV15 and J is TRBJ2-1; possibly TRBD2 for D (6 bases). The CDR3 is 17 amino acids. The germline CDR1 and CDR2 sequences are LNHNV and YYDKDF (reference sequence). Trimming stripped 0 bases from V and 2 bases from J, with 14 bases between. The CDR3 bases are TGTGCCACCAGCAGAGATTTAGCGGTCCGAGCCTACAATGAGCAGTTCTTC. Residues: CATSRDLAVRAYNEQFF.

The rearrangement joins TRBV29-1 to TRBJ1-1; D is perhaps TRBD1 (6 bases). The CDR3 has 13 residues. The ends were cut back, 4 bases at V and 11 bases at J, with 20 bases in the middle. Germline V gene data show CDR1 as SQVTM and CDR2 as ANQGSEA. The CDR3 loop is CSVVSGGAGYAFF. CDR3 DNA: TGCAGCGTTGTCAGCGGGGGCGCGGGATATGCTTTCTTT. Full variable domain (outside the CDR3, taken from reference TRBV29-1 and TRBJ1-1): SAVISQKPSRDICQRGTSLTIQCQVDSQVTMMFWYRQQPGQSLTLIATANQGSEATYESGFVIDKFPISRPNLTFSTLTVSNMSPEDSSIYLCSVVSGGAGYAFFGQGTRLTVV.

This clonotype was detected only a few times. This sequence joins TRBV7-2 and TRBJ1-2; TRBD1 agrees at 10 bases. V trimming: 2 bases; J trimming: 8 bases; junction bases outside the gene matches: 17. The CDR3 is 18 amino acids. CDR1 is SGHTA, CDR2 FQGNSA, per germline. CDR3 loop: CASSLRLRDRGKPGGYTF. DNA of the CDR3: TGTGCCAGCAGCTTACGCCTCCGGGACAGGGGAAAGCCTGGAGGCTACACCTTC.

The chain has TRBV29-1 and TRBJ1-1; a weak D match, TRBD1 (5 bases). V lost 7 bases and J lost 1, with 7 bases in between. The CDR3 is 11 amino acids. The germline V gene encodes CDR1 SQVTM and CDR2 ANQGSEA. This chain's CDR3 is CSAGTNTEAFF. CDR3 nucleotides: TGCAGCGCCGGGACGAACACTGAAGCTTTCTTT.

This clonotype has more than one count but fewer than ten. V gene TRBV7-2 combines with J gene TRBJ2-1, with 8 bases identical to TRBD2. V dropped 0 bases and J dropped 1; count of bases not matched to a gene: 2. CDR1 is SGHTA and CDR2 is FQGNSA in the germline V gene. This CDR3 comprises 16 residues. CDR3 protein: CASSLAAGGSYNEQFF. In nucleotides, the CDR3 is TGTGCCAGCAGCTTAGCGGCGGGAGGTTCCTACAATGAGCAGTTCTTC.

The J gene is TRBJ2-1, the V gene TRBV20-1, with 7 nucleotides matching TRBD2. With V trimmed by 0 bases and J by 3 bases, 8 bases remained unmatched. The CDR3 contains 16 residues. Germline V lookup: CDR1 DFQATT, CDR2 SNEGSKA (reference sequence). The CDR3 is CSARDRRLAVYNEQFF. The CDR3 coding sequence is TGCAGTGCTAGAGATCGTAGGCTAGCGGTCTACAATGAGCAGTTCTTC.

This clonotype was picked up a small number of times. The chain has TRBV20-1 and TRBJ1-5, with no clear D. Germline loops: CDR1 DFQATT, CDR2 SNEGSKA (reference sequence). The CDR3 loop spans 13 amino acids. V lost 0 bases and J 4 bases, leaving 7 bases between the germline ends. The CDR3 loop reads CSAREGSNQPQHF. CDR3 DNA sequence: TGCAGTGCTAGAGAGGGTTCTAATCAGCCCCAGCATTTT.

The chain links TRBV7-9 to TRBJ2-7; D not resolved. Germline V CDR1 and CDR2: SEHNR, FQNEAQ (reference sequence). CDR3 length: 14 residues. The V end lost 7 bases, the J end lost 0 bases, and 13 bases lay between the germline ends. CDR3 nucleotide sequence: TGTGCCAGCAAGGCCCTCTCTAACTCCTACGAGCAGTACTTC. Its protein product is CASKALSNSYEQYF.

This clonotype was picked up a small number of times. V and J are TRBV7-2 and TRBJ1-5; the D gene is possibly TRBD1 (5 bases). The V end was cut by 1 base, the J end by 1 base, with 14 bases between. The CDR3 runs to 17 residues. Germline values: CDR1 SGHTA, CDR2 FQGNSA. The CDR3 spells CASSLDRRGRSNQPQHF. The CDR3 bases are TGTGCCAGCAGCTTAGACCGCCGGGGCAGAAGCAATCAGCCCCAGCATTTT. The whole variable domain, remainder taken from reference TRBV7-2 and TRBJ1-5, is GAGVSQSPSNKVTEKGKDVELRCDPISGHTALYWYRQSLGQGLEFLIYFQGNSAPDKSGLPSDRFSAERTGGSVSTLTIQRTQQEDSAVYLCASSLDRRGRSNQPQHFGDGTRLSIL.

With respect to this clonotype: The CDR3 carries no conserved terminal phenylalanine or tryptophan, so it likely arises from a read error. The chain combines TRBV19 with TRBJ2-2, with D possibly matching TRBD2 (6 bases). CDR1 LNHDA and CDR2 SQIVND come from the germline V gene (reference sequence). This CDR3 comprises 15 residues. V shed 6 bases and J shed 2 bases, with 13 bases lying between them. CDR3 loop: CASSTLGTNTGELFL. In DNA form, the CDR3 reads TGTGCCAGTAGCACCCTGGGGACTAACACCGGGGAGCTGTTTCTT.

This rearrangement joins TRBV20-1 to TRBJ2-5; 11 bases map to TRBD2. In germline, CDR1 is DFQATT, CDR2 SNEGSKA (reference sequence). Unmatched junction bases numbered 3, after V lost 3 bases and J lost 3 bases. The CDR3 length is 14 residues. The CDR3 spells CSASPGLAEETQYF. CDR3 nucleotides: TGCAGTGCTAGCCCGGGACTAGCGGAAGAGACCCAGTACTTC.

The V call is TRBV4-1, the J call TRBJ1-1; D call uncertain. The ends were cut back, 7 bases at V and 4 bases at J, with 7 bases in the middle. The CDR3 is 11 amino acids. Per the germline V gene, CDR1 is MGHRA and CDR2 is YSYEKL. The CDR3 spells CASIGFTEAFF. The CDR3 nucleotides read TGCGCCAGCATCGGGTTCACTGAAGCTTTCTTT.

This clonotype has at least ten counts. This chain joins TRBV27 and TRBJ1-2; a weak D match, TRBD1 (5 bases). V lost 2 bases, J lost 0 bases, and 10 bases lay in between. This CDR3 region has 15 residues. CDR1 is MNHEY and CDR2 is SMNVEV in the germline V gene (reference sequence). CDR3 sequence: CASSLGAGANYGYTF. CDR3 DNA: TGTGCCAGCAGTTTAGGGGCAGGCGCTAACTATGGCTACACCTTC.

This clonotype came up a few times. The chain couples TRBV2 to TRBJ1-3; no firm D call. With 2 bases removed from V and 0 bases from J, the gap between germline ends came to 11 bases. The CDR3 spans 16 residues. Germline V gene data show CDR1 as SNHLY and CDR2 as FYNNEI. The CDR3 nucleotides are TGTGCCAGCAGTGAACTTTGGCCTAACTCTGGAAACACCATATATTTT. Its translation is CASSELWPNSGNTIYF. Complete variable domain (other parts from reference TRBV2 and TRBJ1-3): EPEVTQTPSHQVTQMGQEVILRCVPISNHLYFYWYRQILGQKVEFLVSFYNNEISEKSEIFDDQFSVERPDGSNFTLKIRSTKLEDSAMYFCASSELWPNSGNTIYFGEGSWLTVV.